The 6 T cell receptor beta chains presented below share a single source sample, sequenced in a study of T cells after somatic rescue of genetic block. The method was immunoSEQ multiplex PCR; TCRdb's version includes in-frame clones alone and lacks a portion of them. This sample has about 120,000 clones, with just over 90% found just once. Sequencing was done on a sample of peripheral blood mononuclear cells (PBMCs). The source of these receptors is a young woman.

The rearrangement links TRBV4-3 to TRBJ1-5, with TRBD1 as a possible D gene (6 bases). The CDR3 sequence is 15 residues long. Germline values: CDR1 LGHNA, CDR2 YSLEER. Trimming took off 5 bases at V and 1 base at J, with 12 bases between the two ends. CDR3 sequence reads: CASSTDTGSNQPQHF. The CDR3, as DNA: TGCGCCAGCAGCACCGATACAGGGAGCAATCAGCCCCAGCATTTT.

The chain uses TRBV5-6 and TRBJ2-7; TRBD1 might be the D (6 bases). This CDR3 spans 15 amino acids. Germline values: CDR1 SGHDT, CDR2 YYEEEE. V gave up 4 bases and J gave up 3 bases, with 17 bases separating them. CDR3 sequence (DNA): TGTGCCAGCAGCCGGGTTTGGGGCAGGGGCTACGAGCAGTACTTC. Its protein product is CASSRVWGRGYEQYF.

V is TRBV7-3 and J is TRBJ2-1; 11 positions match TRBD2. Germline CDR1 reads SGHTA; CDR2 reads FQGTGA. Trimming removed 0 bases from V and 5 bases from J; junction bases left unmatched: 6. The CDR3 consists of 17 residues. The CDR3 reads CASSLTLGLAEDNEQFF. DNA for the CDR3: TGTGCCAGCAGCTTAACTCTGGGACTAGCGGAGGACAATGAGCAGTTCTTC. The whole variable domain, remainder taken from reference TRBV7-3 and TRBJ2-1, is GAGVSQTPSNKVTEKGKYVELRCDPISGHTALYWYRQSLGQGPEFLIYFQGTGAADDSGLPNDRFFAVRPEGSVSTLKIQRTERGDSAVYLCASSLTLGLAEDNEQFFGPGTRLTVL.

This clone showed up just a few times. This chain joins TRBV30 and TRBJ1-3; possibly TRBD1 for D (6 bases). V was pared by 3 bases and J by 5 bases, with 17 bases between. CDR3 length equals 15 residues. CDR1 and CDR2 (germline): GTSNPN, SVGIG (reference sequence). CDR3 nucleotides: TGTGCCTGGAGGACGGACAGCCGGTGGAGAAACACCATATATTTT. Protein: CAWRTDSRWRNTIYF.

CDR3 sequence reads: CASSKGTGPTDTQYF. The CDR3 coding sequence is TGTGCCAGCAGCAAGGGGACAGGGCCCACAGATACGCAGTATTTT. The rearrangement uses TRBV7-2 and TRBJ2-3; 9 bases agree with TRBD1. CDR1 SGHTA and CDR2 FQGNSA come from the germline V gene. The CDR3 covers 15 residues. Unmatched junction bases numbered 5, after V lost 5 bases and J lost 2 bases.

This clone came up once. V gene TRBV10-1 combines with J gene TRBJ2-6, with no clear D. Germline V gives CDR1 WNHNN, CDR2 SYGVQD (reference sequence). This CDR3 is 17 amino acids long. V shed 8 bases and J shed 1 base, with 18 bases lying between them. Written as DNA, the CDR3 is TGCGCCAGCCTAAACGCAGTTAGCTCTTCTGGGGCCAACGTCCTGACTTTC. Amino acid sequence: CASLNAVSSSGANVLTF.